These 20 T cell receptor beta chains originate from one sample sequenced in a study of T cells in localized non-small cell lung cancer. Measured with immunoSEQ multiplex PCR; TCRdb has only the in-frame clones, and not every one. Among almost 65,000 clones, 85% to 90% were seen once, and the ten largest hold approximately 2%. The specimen was peripheral blood, collected before any cancer treatment. These receptors were taken from a woman between 35 and 70 years old with stage I lung adenocarcinoma.

The rearrangement uses TRBV28 and TRBJ2-1; TRBD2 agrees at 9 bases. V shed 11 bases, J shed 5 bases, and the junction held 10 bases outside the gene matches. From germline, CDR1 is MDHEN and CDR2 SYDVKM. The CDR3 has 14 residues. The CDR3: CASILAGMNNEQFF. CDR3 nucleotide sequence: TGTGCCTCAATCCTAGCGGGGATGAACAATGAGCAGTTCTTC.

The V and J genes are TRBV30 and TRBJ1-4, with D hard to call. The CDR3 runs 14 residues. V was shortened by 5 bases and J by 3 bases, with 13 bases between the two germline ends. Per the germline V gene, CDR1 is GTSNPN and CDR2 is SVGIG (reference sequence). CDR3 residues: CAWGPGMANEKLFF. CDR3 DNA: TGTGCCTGGGGCCCCGGGATGGCTAATGAAAAACTGTTTTTT.

V is TRBV9 and J is TRBJ2-7, with D perhaps assigned TRBD1 or TRBD2 (6 bases each). Germline lookup yields CDR1 SGDLS and CDR2 YYNGEE. The CDR3 runs 15 residues. V lost 0 bases, J lost 4 bases, and 14 bases lay in between. The CDR3 region has the DNA TGTGCCAGCAGCGTAGAGGGGGGCTCTGAGTACGAGCAGTACTTC. Amino acid sequence: CASSVEGGSEYEQYF.

The rearrangement joins TRBV29-1 to TRBJ2-5; 8 bases are shared with TRBD1. CDR1 and CDR2 from the germline V gene are SQVTM and ANQGSEA. The CDR3 length is 12 residues. CDR3 loop: CSGFRGRETQYF. DNA of the CDR3: TGCAGTGGCTTCAGGGGGCGCGAGACCCAGTACTTC.

The chain has TRBV18 and TRBJ2-7; D possibly corresponds to TRBD1 (6 bases). Germline V gene lookup returns CDR1 KGHSH and CDR2 LQKENI. The CDR3 has 15 amino acids. The V and J ends lost 1 base and 0 bases respectively, with 10 bases between them. For the CDR3, the DNA is TGTGCCAGCTCACCACAAGGACAGCGCTCCTACGAGCAGTACTTC. It encodes CASSPQGQRSYEQYF.

V usage is TRBV6-1 and J usage is TRBJ1-4, with D uncertain. V was trimmed by 10 bases and J by 0 bases, leaving 15 bases between them. Germline CDR1 is MNHNS and CDR2 is SASEGT. The CDR3 spans 15 residues. In DNA, the CDR3 is TGTGCCAACCCAGGTAAGGGAACAACTAATGAAAAACTGTTTTTT. This encodes CANPGKGTTNEKLFF.

The chain employs TRBV18 and TRBJ1-2; D not resolved. CDR3 size: 12 residues. Germline CDR1 is KGHSH and CDR2 is LQKENI. The germline V and J ends were trimmed by 3 bases and 7 bases, with 9 bases remaining between them. This CDR3 reads CASSPQDSGYTF. The CDR3 bases are TGTGCCAGCTCACCCCAGGACTCTGGCTACACCTTC.

This clone was recorded once. This rearrangement joins TRBV9 to TRBJ2-7; the D gene is possibly TRBD1 (6 bases). Between the trimmed V and J ends, which lost 0 bases and 4 bases, there was a span of 14 bases. Germline CDR1 is SGDLS and CDR2 is YYNGEE. The CDR3 length is 15 residues. The CDR3 nucleotides read TGTGCCAGCAGCGTAGTCGGCAGGGGCGGATACGAGCAGTACTTC. The encoded protein is CASSVVGRGGYEQYF.

This chain joins TRBV7-9 and TRBJ1-6; D remains unclear. The CDR3 covers 12 residues. V was clipped by 3 bases and J by 8 bases, with 5 bases between them. Germline-derived CDR1 and CDR2 are SEHNR and FQNEAQ (reference sequence). The chain's CDR3 is CASSFMDSPLHF. The CDR3 DNA reads TGTGCCAGCAGCTTCATGGATTCACCCCTCCACTTT. Drawing the rest from reference TRBV7-9 and TRBJ1-6, the complete variable domain is DTGVSQNPRHKITKRGQNVTFRCDPISEHNRLYWYRQTLGQGPEFLTYFQNEAQLEKSRLLSDRFSAERPKGSFSTLEIQRTEQGDSAMYLCASSFMDSPLHFGNGTRLTVT.

V gene TRBV5-1 combines with J gene TRBJ2-7; TRBD1 matches at 8 bases. The V segment lost 4 bases and the J segment 3 bases; nucleotides outside the gene matches: 3. Germline V gene lookup returns CDR1 SGHRS and CDR2 YFSETQ. The CDR3 runs 13 residues. CDR3 in amino acids: CASSDRGNYEQYF. The CDR3 DNA is TGCGCCAGCAGCGACAGGGGCAACTACGAGCAGTACTTC.

V and J are TRBV7-7 and TRBJ2-2; D gene unclear. CDR1 SSHAT and CDR2 FNYEAQ come from the germline V gene (reference sequence). The CDR3 sequence is 13 residues long. Trimming pared 1 base from V and 3 bases from J, leaving 3 bases between. CDR3 region: CASSLEDTGELFF. The CDR3 DNA reads TGTGCCAGCAGCTTAGAGGACACCGGGGAGCTGTTTTTT.

The CDR3 DNA follows: TGTGCCAGTAGTGTATCAGGGACTCGAGGCAATCAGCCCCAGCATTTT. Its translation is CASSVSGTRGNQPQHF. V is TRBV19 and J is TRBJ1-5; a weak D match, TRBD1 (5 bases). Germline V gives CDR1 LNHDA, CDR2 SQIVND (reference sequence). This CDR3 has 16 residues. V lost 5 bases to trimming and J lost 2 bases, with 16 bases between them.

The J gene is TRBJ2-3, the V gene TRBV5-8; D might be TRBD2 (5 bases). The length of the CDR3 is 15 residues. V dropped 0 bases and J dropped 6 bases, with 14 bases sitting between them. Germline CDR1 SGHTS, CDR2 YDEGEE. The CDR3 coding sequence is TGTGCCAGCAGCTTGGCCAGAATAGAGGGTGATACGCAGTATTTT. This sequence encodes CASSLARIEGDTQYF.

This chain links TRBV5-1 with TRBJ1-4, with D perhaps TRBD1 (6 bases). The CDR3 contains 14 residues. CDR1 is SGHRS, CDR2 YFSETQ, per germline. V shed 4 bases and J shed 5 bases, with 12 bases lying between them. The CDR3 bases are TGCGCCAGCAGCAGCGGACAGCAAAATGAAAAACTGTTTTTT. This codes for CASSSGQQNEKLFF.

The chain joins TRBV7-2 to TRBJ1-5; perhaps TRBD1 as D (6 bases). The CDR3 has 15 residues. Trimming stripped 1 base from V and 2 bases from J, with 9 bases between. Germline CDR1 reads SGHTA; CDR2 reads FQGNSA. This chain's CDR3 is CASSLVAGGNQPQHF. The CDR3, as DNA: TGTGCCAGCAGCTTAGTGGCAGGGGGCAATCAGCCCCAGCATTTT. The full variable domain, rest sourced from reference TRBV7-2 and TRBJ1-5, is GAGVSQSPSNKVTEKGKDVELRCDPISGHTALYWYRQSLGQGLEFLIYFQGNSAPDKSGLPSDRFSAERTGGSVSTLTIQRTQQEDSAVYLCASSLVAGGNQPQHFGDGTRLSIL.

The chain uses TRBV6-6 and TRBJ1-1; D is undetermined. This CDR3 is built from 15 residues. V was clipped by 8 bases and J by 1 base, with 17 bases between them. Germline values: CDR1 MNHNY, CDR2 SVGAGI (reference sequence). The CDR3 here is CASWLDSSGNTEAFF. CDR3 bases: TGTGCCAGCTGGCTCGACTCTTCGGGGAACACTGAAGCTTTCTTT.

This chain joins TRBV11-2 and TRBJ2-7; D unresolved. The CDR3 consists of 16 residues. Trimming took 1 base from V and 4 from J, leaving 17 bases between them. Germline assignment: CDR1 SGHAT and CDR2 FQNNGV. CDR3 amino acids: CASSLVLSLNVYEQYF. CDR3 bases: TGTGCCAGCAGCTTAGTGTTGAGCTTAAACGTTTACGAGCAGTACTTC.

V gene TRBV6-5 combines with J gene TRBJ1-2; D uncertain. Trimming pared 5 bases from V and 4 bases from J, leaving 8 bases between. Germline assignment: CDR1 MNHEY and CDR2 SVGAGI. The CDR3 contains 12 residues. The CDR3 sequence: CASSPDTYGYTF. The CDR3, as DNA: TGTGCCAGCAGTCCCGACACCTATGGCTACACCTTC.

The chain has TRBV19 and TRBJ2-5; D is possibly TRBD1 (6 bases). With 3 bases removed from V and 2 bases from J, the gap between germline ends came to 10 bases. The CDR3 sequence is 14 residues long. Germline V gene data show CDR1 as LNHDA and CDR2 as SQIVND (reference sequence). The CDR3 bases are TGTGCCAGTAGTATTGGGGGCCCTCAAGAGACCCAGTACTTC. Translating it yields CASSIGGPQETQYF.

As to this clone: Germline and junction disagree at one end, which may indicate a read error. The chain uses TRBV18 and TRBJ1-1; 8 nucleotides line up with TRBD1. Germline V gene sequence: CDR1 KGHSH, CDR2 LQKENI. This CDR3 is 14 amino acids long. The CDR3 DNA reads as TGTGCCAGCTCAACACCAGGGGGCCGAACTGAAGCTTTCTTT. Translated: CASSTPGGRTEAFF.